These 14 T cell receptor beta chains came from one sample sequenced in a study of blood T cell repertoires in COVID-19 (TCRdb year 2020). The library was produced with the immunoSEQ multiplex PCR assay. TCRdb stores this immuneACCESS table with in-frame sequences only. Part of the clones is absent; in the studies checked, under half of the shortfall reflects unresolved V genes, and no reason is known for the rest. This sample lists around 130,000 clones; about nine tenths were detected once. The leading ten clones occupy approximately 11% of the sample. The sequenced sample consisted of peripheral blood. The receptor set was obtained from a woman older than 75 with acute or convalescent COVID-19.

The V and J genes are TRBV3-1 (or the pseudogene TRBV3-2) and TRBJ2-5; TRBD1 agrees at 11 bases. CDR3 length equals 16 residues. J was trimmed by 5 bases and V by 1 base; bases with no gene match: 6. Germline CDR1 LGHDT, CDR2 YNNKEL (reference sequence). The CDR3 region has the DNA TGTGCCAGCAGCCAAGGAAGGACAGGGGGCACGGAGACCCAGTACTTC. Translation: CASSQGRTGGTETQYF.

V is TRBV9 and J is TRBJ2-5, with TRBD1 matching over 8 bases. The CDR3 is 15 amino acids. The V gene's germline CDR1 is SGDLS and CDR2 YYNGEE. V was pared by 1 base and J by 5 bases, with 7 bases of the junction left unmatched. The CDR3 loop reads CASSVNRGYGETQYF. CDR3 bases: TGTGCCAGCAGCGTAAACAGGGGGTACGGGGAGACCCAGTACTTC.

The V and J genes are TRBV9 and TRBJ2-3; TRBD2 matches at 10 bases. The CDR3 extends over 14 amino acids. The germline gives CDR1 SGDLS, CDR2 YYNGEE. J was trimmed by 7 bases and V by 4 bases; bases with no gene match: 6. The CDR3 protein is CASSQTSGENTQYF. CDR3 DNA: TGTGCCAGCAGCCAAACTAGCGGGGAAAATACGCAGTATTTT.

Only a few counts were recorded for this clone. The chain recombines TRBV5-5 with TRBJ1-4, with D unclear. Germline V gene sequence: CDR1 SGHKS, CDR2 YYEKEE (reference sequence). V shed 4 bases and J shed 0 bases, with 13 bases lying between them. CDR3 size: 16 residues. CDR3 sequence: CASSDYDPSTNEKLFF. The CDR3 DNA sequence: TGTGCCAGCAGCGACTATGACCCTTCAACTAATGAAAAACTGTTTTTT.

In DNA, the CDR3 is TGCAGCGCCCGGGTCGGGCAGGGGGCAACCGGGGAGCTGTTTTTT. Translating it yields CSARVGQGATGELFF. V and J are TRBV29-1 and TRBJ2-2, with 8 bases that match TRBD1. V trimming: 7 bases; J trimming: 5 bases; junction bases outside the gene matches: 12. The germline V gene has CDR1 SQVTM and CDR2 ANQGSEA. The CDR3 length is 15 residues.

The chain couples TRBV3-1 (or the pseudogene TRBV3-2) to TRBJ2-7, with D perhaps TRBD1 (5 bases). CDR1 and CDR2 from the germline V gene are LGHDT and YNNKEL (reference sequence). Trimming cost V 3 bases and J 1 base, with 7 bases left between them. The CDR3 is 13 amino acids. CDR3 in amino acids: CASSQTDSYEQYF. The CDR3 nucleotides are TGTGCCAGCAGCCAGACAGATTCCTACGAGCAGTACTTC.

V is TRBV13 and J is TRBJ2-7, with 8 bases lining up with TRBD1. The CDR3 length is 15 residues. Germline-derived CDR1 and CDR2 are PRHDT and FYEKMQ (reference sequence). With V trimmed by 5 bases and J by 3 bases, 9 bases remained unmatched. The CDR3, as DNA: TGTGCCAGCAGCCGCCGGGACAGGACCTACTACGAGCAGTACTTC. This codes for CASSRRDRTYYEQYF. Variable domain in full (rest from reference TRBV13 and TRBJ2-7): AAGVIQSPRHLIKEKRETATLKCYPIPRHDTVYWYQQGPGQDPQFLISFYEKMQSDKGSIPDRFSAQQFSDYHSELNMSSLELGDSALYFCASSRRDRTYYEQYFGPGTRLTVT.

V gene TRBV2 combines with J gene TRBJ2-5, with D possibly matching TRBD2 (6 bases). The CDR3 covers 14 residues. The germline V gene encodes CDR1 SNHLY and CDR2 FYNNEI. V lost 5 bases, J lost 5 bases, and 15 bases lay in between. The chain's CDR3 is CASSRPGTGETQYF. The DNA for the CDR3 is TGTGCCAGCAGTCGACCCGGGACTGGGGAGACCCAGTACTTC.

The chain combines TRBV18 with TRBJ1-1; a possible D gene is TRBD1 (5 bases). This CDR3 is built from 14 residues. Trimming removed 4 bases at V and 3 bases at J, with 12 bases between. CDR1 and CDR2 (germline): KGHSH, LQKENI. DNA for the CDR3: TGTGCCAGCTCACGCGGCTCGGGGGACACTGAAGCTTTCTTT. This translates into CASSRGSGDTEAFF. The entire variable domain, with the rest obtained from reference TRBV18 and TRBJ1-1, is as follows: NAGVMQNPRHLVRRRGQEARLRCSPMKGHSHVYWYRQLPEEGLKFMVYLQKENIIDESGMPKERFSAEFPKEGPSILRIQQVVRGDSAAYFCASSRGSGDTEAFFGQGTRLTVV.

This chain joins TRBV6-5 and TRBJ1-6, with D possibly being TRBD1 (6 bases). The CDR3 spans 15 residues. From germline, CDR1 is MNHEY and CDR2 SVGAGI. V was clipped by 5 bases and J by 7 bases, with 15 bases between them. The CDR3 DNA follows: TGTGCCAGCAGTCCTTGGACAGAGGCAAATTCACCCCTCCACTTT. Encoded protein: CASSPWTEANSPLHF.

This chain links TRBV4-2 with TRBJ1-1, with D maybe TRBD1 (6 bases). Germline CDR1 LGHNA, CDR2 YNFKEQ. Between the trimmed V and J ends, which lost 5 bases and 2 bases, there was a span of 12 bases. The CDR3 is 14 amino acids. In nucleotides, the CDR3 is TGTGCCAGCAGCGGCCTACAGGGAAACACTGAAGCTTTCTTT. Translating it yields CASSGLQGNTEAFF.

This sequence joins TRBV4-1 and TRBJ1-2; a weak D match, TRBD1 (6 bases). The germline gives CDR1 MGHRA, CDR2 YSYEKL. Trimming removed 0 bases at V and 6 bases at J, with 14 bases between. This CDR3 is built from 15 residues. The CDR3 DNA sequence: TGCGCCAGCAGCCAAGAATGGGGGGGCGGCCATGGCTACACCTTC. This translates into CASSQEWGGGHGYTF.

This clone was seen a single time. The chain has TRBV29-1 and TRBJ1-1; a possible D gene is TRBD1 (6 bases). CDR3 length equals 15 residues. The germline CDR1 and CDR2 sequences are SQVTM and ANQGSEA. V was clipped by 7 bases and J by 2 bases, with 20 bases between them. The CDR3 region is CSALLRGAGNTEAFF. In nucleotides, the CDR3 is TGCAGCGCCCTACTTCGGGGGGCGGGAAACACTGAAGCTTTCTTT.

This clone has just one count. V and J are TRBV18 and TRBJ2-6, with 11 bases aligning to TRBD1. Trimming cost V 5 bases and J 3 bases; bases outside gene matches: 9. CDR3 length: 18 amino acids. The V gene's germline CDR1 is KGHSH and CDR2 LQKENI. CDR3 loop: CASSVDRTGGGGANVLTF. The CDR3 coding sequence is TGTGCCAGCTCAGTTGACAGGACAGGGGGCGGTGGGGCCAACGTCCTGACTTTC.